What follows describes a single TCR beta chain. Antigen: not known. Time point indicated: persistent/refractory GD, antithyroid drugs over 5 years with positive TRAb. Researchers made the TCR library from RNA that was extracted from PBMCs. Libraries of TCR beta came from iRepertoire HTBI primers plus Arm-PCR of CDR3 regions. TCRdb used MiXCR to reprocess the multiplex PCR reads, holding one entry per CDR3 protein. Here the sample spans under 450,000 distinct CDR3 sequences, about 25% being singletons. This entry belongs to a study of regulatory T cells in long-lasting Graves disease. Findings and caveats of the study: TCR diversity was lower in persistent than newly diagnosed Graves' disease.

J gave up 2 bases and V 2 bases, and 7 bases lay outside the gene matches. CDR3 size: 16 residues. Germline V lookup: CDR1 LGHNA, CDR2 YNFKEQ. The sequence came from a female donor with Graves disease. The sequencing used peripheral blood mononuclear cells (PBMCs), collected when the disease was refractory, from a patient treated with antithyroid drugs. This rearrangement joins TRBV4-2 to TRBJ2-7; TRBD1 matches 9 bases. CDR3 residues: CASSQKQGAYAYEQYF. The CDR3 DNA reads as TGTGCCAGCAGCCAAAAACAGGGGGCCTACGCCTACGAGCAGTACTTC.